This T cell receptor (beta chain) was recorded in a study of blood T cell repertoires in COVID-19. As for the study in general: Donors in the United States, Italy and Spain gave samples during acute or convalescent COVID-19. PBMCs, B-cell-depleted T cells, or T cells provided the cDNA or gDNA that made up the material.

About this clone itself: One end of the junction does not line up with germline, which may come from a read error.

This CDR3 is built from 16 residues. The germline V gene encodes CDR1 SGHRS and CDR2 YFSETQ. In the original processing: From reference gene primer amplification, estimates of nucleated cell counts were derived. Measured with immunoSEQ multiplex PCR; TCRdb has only the in-frame clones, and not every one. Clonal size and the V and J genes are those of that table, whereas D and trimming came from the DNA. The sample records about 150,000 clones, roughly nine tenths being singletons. The chain employs TRBV5-1 and TRBJ2-3, with 8 bases that match TRBD2. Sequenced material: peripheral blood. The receptor comes from a woman aged 55-70 years with active or convalescent COVID-19. The CDR3 DNA sequence: TGCACCAGCAGCTTGGAAGGGGACGGGGGGGCAGATACGCAGTATTTT. Residues: CTSSLEGDGGADTQYF.